This T cell receptor (beta chain) was captured by sequencing in a study of Graves' ophthalmopathy and Graves' hyperthyroidism. Background on the study: Before any treatment, peripheral blood was taken at the initial diagnosis.

CDR1 SEHNR and CDR2 FQNEAQ come from the germline V gene (reference sequence). CDR3 length equals 14 residues. J gave up 5 bases and V 6 bases, and 7 bases lay outside the gene matches. As the template, RNA transcripts were used to amplify TCR beta CDR3 regions. An opening RT-PCR round employed HTBI primers and preceded a second-round multiplex PCR. From the multiplex PCR reads, TCRdb called clonotypes with MiXCR, one entry per CDR3 protein. The top ten clones hold more than 5.5% of a sample with roughly 610,000 distinct CDR3 sequences, about a fifth of them seen once. PBMCs came from roughly 9.1 ml of fresh peripheral blood.

The sequence was collected from a woman aged 18 to 35 with stable Graves' hyperthyroidism. Some clones in this sample may be carry-over from other donors' samples. The V call is TRBV7-9, the J call TRBJ2-5, with 9 bases that match TRBD2. Sequencing was carried out using peripheral blood. CDR3 nucleotide sequence: TGTGCCAGCAGTCGGACTAGCGTCGGGGAGACCCAGTACTTC. This codes for CASSRTSVGETQYF.